The 9 T cell receptor beta chains reported below all come from one sample, sequenced in a study of T cell responses to AZD1222 COVID-19 vaccine. Produced via immunoSEQ multiplex PCR; TCRdb's table is partial and in-frame only. The sample records roughly 100,000 clones, about 85% being singletons. Material: peripheral blood, obtained 28 days after the second AZD1222 dose. These receptors all stem from an adult who received the AZD1222 COVID-19 vaccine.

This sequence joins TRBV4-2 and TRBJ2-5; no definite D call. Trimming took 3 bases from V and 3 from J, leaving 11 bases between them. This CDR3 is built from 14 residues. Per germline, CDR1 LGHNA and CDR2 YNFKEQ. In DNA form, the CDR3 reads TGTGCCAGCAGCCAGTTCTCGACGGAAGAGACCCAGTACTTC. Translated, it gives CASSQFSTEETQYF.

The chain has TRBV9 and TRBJ1-1; D is possibly TRBD1 (6 bases). CDR3 length: 16 amino acids. The ends were cut back, 4 bases at V and 4 bases at J, with 20 bases in the middle. The V gene's germline CDR1 is SGDLS and CDR2 YYNGEE. CDR3 in amino acids: CASSPVGGGAGTEAFF. For the CDR3, the DNA is TGTGCCAGCAGCCCAGTAGGTGGGGGGGCAGGCACTGAAGCTTTCTTT.

The chain couples TRBV10-3 to TRBJ1-1, with D hard to call. Trimming pared 6 bases from V and 1 base from J, leaving 9 bases between. Germline V gene lookup returns CDR1 ENHRY and CDR2 SYGVKD. This CDR3 region has 13 residues. For the CDR3, the DNA is TGTGCCATCAGCGATGAAACGAACACTGAAGCTTTCTTT. Protein: CAISDETNTEAFF.

A single count supports this clone. This chain uses TRBV10-2 with TRBJ1-5; unclear D gene. The V gene's germline CDR1 is WSHSY and CDR2 SAAADI. Trimming cost V 6 bases and J 0 bases, with 6 bases left between them. The CDR3 loop spans 13 amino acids. CDR3 nucleotide sequence: TGCGCCAGCAGCCTCGATAGCAATCAGCCCCAGCATTTT. It is translated as CASSLDSNQPQHF.

This clone was found a few times. The chain carries TRBV24-1 and TRBJ1-3; possibly TRBD1 for D (6 bases). This CDR3 spans 15 amino acids. Germline V gene lookup returns CDR1 KGHDR and CDR2 SFDVKD. Trimming left V 2 bases short and J 4 bases short, with 11 bases between. DNA of the CDR3: TGTGCCACCAGTGATTCCCTGACAGGAGGAAACACCATATATTTT. Its translation is CATSDSLTGGNTIYF.

This clone was observed a single time. The V and J genes are TRBV9 and TRBJ2-2; D uncertain. The CDR3 is made up of 14 amino acids. The V and J ends lost 4 bases and 4 bases respectively, with 11 bases between them. The germline CDR1 and CDR2 sequences are SGDLS and YYNGEE. CDR3 sequence: CASSFQTTTGELFF. CDR3 DNA: TGTGCCAGCAGCTTTCAAACCACCACCGGGGAGCTGTTTTTT.

The chain joins TRBV7-9 to TRBJ2-3; D gene unclear. The CDR3 is 13 amino acids. Germline CDR1 and CDR2: SEHNR and FQNEAQ (reference sequence). V was trimmed by 1 base and J by 0 bases, leaving 2 bases between them. CDR3 region: CASSLDSTDTQYF. CDR3 DNA: TGTGCCAGCAGCTTAGACAGCACAGATACGCAGTATTTT.

This clone was detected once. The chain joins TRBV30 to TRBJ2-1; the match to TRBD2 covers 9 bases. Trimming removed 0 bases from V and 7 bases from J; junction bases left unmatched: 10. The length of the CDR3 is 16 residues. Germline V lookup: CDR1 GTSNPN, CDR2 SVGIG (reference sequence). CDR3 sequence reads: CAWSVIAGGALNEQFF. Here the CDR3 DNA reads TGTGCCTGGAGTGTTATTGCGGGAGGGGCCCTAAATGAGCAGTTCTTC.

The J gene is TRBJ1-3, the V gene TRBV3-1 (or the pseudogene TRBV3-2); tentatively, D is TRBD1 (6 bases). Per the germline V gene, CDR1 is LGHDT and CDR2 is YNNKEL (reference sequence). Trimming pared 2 bases from V and 4 bases from J, leaving 12 bases between. This CDR3 is 15 amino acids long. For the CDR3, the DNA is TGTGCCAGCAGCCAAAACACAGGGATCGGAAACACCATATATTTT. Translated: CASSQNTGIGNTIYF.